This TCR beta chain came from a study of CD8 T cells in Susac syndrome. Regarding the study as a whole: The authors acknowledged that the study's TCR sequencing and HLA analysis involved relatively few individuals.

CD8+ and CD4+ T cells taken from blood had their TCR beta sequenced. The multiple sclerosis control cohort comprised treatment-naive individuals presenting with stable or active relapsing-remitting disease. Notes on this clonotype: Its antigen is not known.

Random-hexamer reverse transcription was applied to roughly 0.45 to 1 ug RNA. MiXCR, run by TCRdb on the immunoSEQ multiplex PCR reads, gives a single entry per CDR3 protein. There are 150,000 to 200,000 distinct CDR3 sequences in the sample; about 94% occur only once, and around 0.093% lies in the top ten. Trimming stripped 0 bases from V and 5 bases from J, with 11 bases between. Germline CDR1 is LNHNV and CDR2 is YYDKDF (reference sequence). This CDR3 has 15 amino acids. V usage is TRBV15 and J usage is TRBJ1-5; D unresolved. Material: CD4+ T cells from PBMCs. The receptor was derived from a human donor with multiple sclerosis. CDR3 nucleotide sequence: TGTGCCACCAGCAGAGATCCGTCAGGTGATCAGCCCCAGCATTTT. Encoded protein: CATSRDPSGDQPQHF.